The table lists the clone carrying this TCR delta chain with a few counts. Its antigen is currently unknown. The sorted cells were CD3+ Vdelta1+ Vdelta2- thymocytes from alphabeta-depleted thymus. Between 98% and 99.6% of sorted thymocytes were Vdelta1+. These data belong to a study of Vδ1+ human thymocytes. Extracted RNA was reverse transcribed into cDNA. The CDR3 regions were amplified by multiplex PCR from V-gene primers to a constant-region primer. TCRdb applied CATT to the multiplex PCR reads for clone calling. The profile shows some 19,000 delta-chain clones, around 7.4% of them singletons. Germline V gene sequence: CDR1 TSWWSYY, CDR2 QGS. The V segment lost 2 bases and the J segment 1 base; nucleotides outside the gene matches: 8. The CDR3 length is 17 residues. Study outcomes and limitations: Thymic TRG and TRD repertoires appeared highly polyclonal, with Gaussian CDR3 length distributions. Unexpected Vdelta2 sequences could cause misinterpretation of bulk repertoire data.

This sequence was found in a child less than two years old who had congenital heart surgery. V usage is TRDV1 and J usage is TRDJ1; 9 nucleotides align to TRDD3. Material: Vdelta1+ gamma-delta thymocytes from the thymus. Indicated subset: FACS-sorted CD3+ TCRalphabeta- TCRVdelta1+ TCRVdelta2- thymocytes. This chain's CDR3 is CALGEVWGDTLTDKLIF. The CDR3 DNA follows: TGTGCTCTTGGGGAAGTCTGGGGGGATACTCTCACCGATAAACTCATCTTT.